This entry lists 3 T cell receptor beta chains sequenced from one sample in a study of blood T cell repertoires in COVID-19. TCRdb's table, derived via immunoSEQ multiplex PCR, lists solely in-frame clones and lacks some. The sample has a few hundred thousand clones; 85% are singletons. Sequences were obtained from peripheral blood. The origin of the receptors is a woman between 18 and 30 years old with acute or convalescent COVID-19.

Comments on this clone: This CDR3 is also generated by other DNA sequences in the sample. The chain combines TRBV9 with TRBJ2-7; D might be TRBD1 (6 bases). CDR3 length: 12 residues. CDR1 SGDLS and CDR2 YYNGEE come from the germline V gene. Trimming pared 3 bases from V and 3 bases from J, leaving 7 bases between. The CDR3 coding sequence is TGTGCCAGCAGCGGACAGGACTACGAGCAGTACTTC. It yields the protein CASSGQDYEQYF.

CDR3: CASSQVASEETQYF. The CDR3 DNA is TGTGCCAGCAGCCAAGTAGCTAGCGAAGAGACCCAGTACTTC. The J gene is TRBJ2-5, the V gene TRBV4-2; weak D call: TRBD2 (6 bases). Germline CDR1 and CDR2: LGHNA and YNFKEQ. Trimming cost V 1 base and J 3 bases, with 9 bases left between them. This CDR3 comprises 14 residues.

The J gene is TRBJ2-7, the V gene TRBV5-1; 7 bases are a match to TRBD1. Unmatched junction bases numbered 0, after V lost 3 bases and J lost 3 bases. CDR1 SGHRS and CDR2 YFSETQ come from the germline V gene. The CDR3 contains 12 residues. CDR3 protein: CASSWDSYEQYF. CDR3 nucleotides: TGCGCCAGCAGCTGGGACAGCTACGAGCAGTACTTC.